A single sample is the source of the 7 T cell receptor beta chains below, sequenced in a study of T-cell reconstitution after alpha-beta-depleted transplantation in children. Using unique molecular identifiers, the investigators prepared the TCRbeta library. MiXCR, applied by TCRdb to the PCR reads, yields one record per CDR3 protein. The repertoire includes about 1,000,000 distinct CDR3 sequences, about 30% of them detected once, and roughly 28% sits in the top ten. Sequenced here: PBMCs, mostly from graft donor cells, sampled 360 days after TCRalphabeta/CD19-depleted stem cell transplant. These receptors were obtained from a boy younger than two who had a stem cell transplant for SCID, so the T cells may come from the graft donor.

This clonotype has a handful of counts. The CDR3 here is CASSWTGGGSDEQYF. The DNA for the CDR3 is TGCGCCAGCAGCTGGACAGGGGGTGGTAGCGACGAGCAGTACTTC. The rearrangement joins TRBV5-1 to TRBJ2-7, with 10 bases identical to TRBD1. The germline V gene encodes CDR1 SGHRS and CDR2 YFSETQ. The CDR3 has 15 amino acids. Trimming at V came to 3 bases and at J to 5 bases, leaving 8 bases not matched to a gene.

The genes are TRBV7-2 and TRBJ2-5, with 12 positions matching TRBD2. Germline CDR1 reads SGHTA; CDR2 reads FQGNSA. The ends lost 0 bases at V and 6 bases at J; junction bases unmatched: 5. This CDR3 is 16 amino acids long. The CDR3 nucleotides are TGTGCCAGCAGCTTAGCGTCTAGCGGGGGGGCACAGACCCAGTACTTC. Translation: CASSLASSGGAQTQYF.

V gene TRBV29-1 combines with J gene TRBJ2-5, with 12 nucleotides matching TRBD1. The V gene's germline CDR1 is SQVTM and CDR2 ANQGSEA. The CDR3 covers 17 residues. J gave up 5 bases and V 3 bases, and 13 bases lay outside the gene matches. The CDR3 nucleotides read TGCAGCGTTGATGGGACAGGGGGCTCCCTAATGGGGGAGACCCAGTACTTC. Its translation: CSVDGTGGSLMGETQYF.

The chain is built from TRBV7-2 and TRBJ1-6, with a tentative D call TRBD1 (5 bases). V lost 3 bases and J 7 bases, leaving 10 bases between the germline ends. The CDR3 loop spans 14 amino acids. Germline V CDR1 and CDR2: SGHTA, FQGNSA. The chain's CDR3 is CASSFKQANSPLHF. DNA of the CDR3: TGTGCCAGCAGCTTTAAACAGGCGAATTCACCCCTCCACTTT.

V gene TRBV5-1 combines with J gene TRBJ2-7; D ambiguous. V shed 0 bases and J shed 5 bases, with 6 bases lying between them. The germline gives CDR1 SGHRS, CDR2 YFSETQ. The CDR3 consists of 12 residues. In DNA, the CDR3 is TGCGCCAGCAGCTTGGTCCGGGACGAGCAGTACTTC. Translation gives CASSLVRDEQYF.

The sample holds a few counts of this clonotype. V gene TRBV20-1 combines with J gene TRBJ1-5, with 11 bases that match TRBD1. J was trimmed by 5 bases and V by 5 bases; bases with no gene match: 8. CDR3 size: 15 residues. The germline CDR1 and CDR2 sequences are DFQATT and SNEGSKA (reference sequence). The DNA for the CDR3 is TGCAGTGCTTTGAAGGACAGGGGGCCACATCAGCCCCAGCATTTT. Its translation: CSALKDRGPHQPQHF.

This clonotype was counted between two and nine times. V is TRBV28 and J is TRBJ1-1, with D tentatively TRBD1 (5 bases). Germline V gene sequence: CDR1 MDHEN, CDR2 SYDVKM. The V end was cut by 5 bases, the J end by 4 bases, with 17 bases between. CDR3 size: 15 residues. The CDR3 here is CASSSKHRGATEAFF. CDR3 in DNA: TGTGCCAGCAGTAGTAAACACAGAGGGGCCACTGAAGCTTTCTTT.